This TCR beta chain was observed in a study of post-analysis software for immune sequencing data (dated by TCRdb to about 2015). For the study in its entirety: Recorded disease courses included relapsing-remitting, secondary progressive and progressive-relapsing multiple sclerosis, with some patients lacking subtype annotation. The multiple sclerosis patient repertoires were compared with roughly twelve previously published healthy control repertoires from donors aged 6 to 25 years. A subset of samples was prepared in parallel using single-end sample barcoding, then pooled and co-amplified after Illumina adapter ligation.

The CDR3 measures 15 amino acids from cysteine to phenylalanine. Only CDR3 DNA remains: 45 bases, in frame from the first base. CDR1 and CDR2 are read off the germline V gene (reference sequence) as MNHNY and SVGAGI. A note on this clonotype: Which antigen it targets is not known. Sequence at one end of the junction differs from germline and may be a read error.

Library generation was performed with PCR. Sequencing used an Illumina HiSeq 2500. Unique molecular identifiers were incorporated into TCR beta cDNA libraries to reduce PCR and sequencing biases. About 500,000 cDNA molecules were obtained for every 1 to 10 million input T cells, so each molecule roughly corresponded to one T cell. The patient libraries were prepared and sequenced using the same protocol as the earlier healthy control dataset. Samples belonging to the same batch were prepared together, multiplexed and sequenced on a shared HiSeq lane. Per the original workflow: MIGEC was used to process the raw barcoded reads, and molecular identifier groups with only a single read were discarded before consensus assembly and CDR3 extraction. VDJtools was used for post-analysis of the clonotype tables, with diversity normalized by down-sampling every dataset to the smallest sample size. To correct batch-related cross-sample contamination, repertoire overlap clustering matched CDR3 amino acid sequences but not nucleotide sequences. TCRdb reprocessed the public reads (quality trimming at Q25 with fastp, clone calling with MiXCR) and kept in-frame beta chains. Every CDR3 protein is listed once, alongside the most common genes and DNA of its rows. TCRdb, rather than the study authors, made the V and J calls. The sample table holds over 150,000 distinct CDR3 sequences, of which approximately 31% were seen once. Of the sample, more than 1.3% falls within the top ten clones.

TCR beta repertoires were profiled from peripheral blood of over 10 young patients with multiple sclerosis to demonstrate the VDJtools post-analysis software. The patients with multiple sclerosis were children and adolescents between about 6 and 15 years of age. What the research found in general, with its limitations: When samples were clustered directly using the F measure, samples prepared in the same batch co-clustered strongly, which prompted a batch-effect correction. Normalized Chao1 diversity was significantly lower in multiple sclerosis patients than controls, suggesting substantial peripheral T-cell clonal expansion. The multiple sclerosis patient group was slightly younger than the control group. Significantly higher frequencies in patients than in controls were found for roughly 5 TRBV segments, including TRBV5-6, TRBV5-1 and TRBV20-1.

This TCR derives from a girl aged 5-17 years with multiple sclerosis. Sequenced material: blood. The rearranged chain carries TRBV6-6 and TRBJ1-1; D gene: possibly TRBD1, on 5 matching bases. CDR3 loop: CASSSAGAKNAEAFF. The DNA sequence reads TGTGCCAGCAGTTCAGCTGGGGCGAAGAACGCTGAAGCTTTCTTT.